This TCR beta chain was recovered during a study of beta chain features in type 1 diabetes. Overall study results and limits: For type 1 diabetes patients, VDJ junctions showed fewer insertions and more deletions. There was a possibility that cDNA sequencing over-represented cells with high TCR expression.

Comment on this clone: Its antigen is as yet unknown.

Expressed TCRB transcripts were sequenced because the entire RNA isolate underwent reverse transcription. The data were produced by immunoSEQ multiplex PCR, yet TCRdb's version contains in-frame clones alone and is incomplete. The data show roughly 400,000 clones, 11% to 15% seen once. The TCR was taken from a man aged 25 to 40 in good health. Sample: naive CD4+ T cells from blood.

CDR3 bases: TGTGCCATCAGTGAGGCCCACCGGGCCAGGGAGACCCAGTACTTC. Its protein product is CAISEAHRARETQYF. The gene calls are TRBV10-3 and TRBJ2-5; D not certain. The germline V gene has CDR1 ENHRY and CDR2 SYGVKD. Trimming took off 2 bases at V and 5 bases at J, with 15 bases between the two ends. CDR3 size: 15 residues.